This T cell receptor beta chain was captured by sequencing in a study of early T cells in non-severe SARS-CoV-2 infection. V gave up 3 bases and J gave up 7 bases; unmatched junction bases: 12. The CDR3 loop spans 16 amino acids. Germline CDR1 SGHAT, CDR2 FQNNGV. This clonotype appeared a few times. TCRdb recomputed calls from the 5' RACE reads with MiXCR, one row per CDR3 protein. The sample yields tens of thousands of distinct CDR3 sequences, 12% seen once. The chain combines TRBV11-2 with TRBJ2-5; 9 nucleotides line up with TRBD2. The sequenced sample consisted of whole blood. The clonotype comes from an adult who was a healthcare worker with PCR-confirmed SARS-CoV-2 infection or an uninfected control (not recorded which). In DNA, the CDR3 is TGTGCCAGCAGCTTGAGACTAGCGGCCGATCGGGGGACCCAGTACTTC. Amino acids: CASSLRLAADRGTQYF.